A single sample gave rise to the 25 T cell receptor beta chains below, sequenced in a study of naive and memory T cell subsets. Both TRBC1 and TRBC2 were covered by a beta constant-region primer of two equimolar oligonucleotides. The ligated cDNA underwent four PCR rounds using SP2 and nested alpha and beta constant-region primers. MiXCR, run by TCRdb on the UMI-ligation and nested PCR reads, gives a single entry per CDR3 protein. Here the sample spans 150,000 or so distinct CDR3 sequences, roughly 22% being singletons. The antigens for these receptors are not known. Study observations and caveats: Possibly reflecting memory cells re-expressing CD45RA, a few larger clonotypes occurred in naive repertoires, especially CD8.

The material sequenced was naive CD4+ T cells from blood. The receptors were gathered from a human donor in good health.

The rearrangement links TRBV7-2 to TRBJ2-1; no clear D gene. Trimming removed 6 bases from V and 0 bases from J, with 9 bases in between. Germline lookup yields CDR1 SGHTA and CDR2 FQGNSA. The CDR3 contains 14 residues. Here the CDR3 DNA reads TGTGCCAGCAGGCAGACGAGCTCCTACAATGAGCAGTTCTTC. Translated, it gives CASRQTSSYNEQFF.

This clonotype was seen a few times. The J gene is TRBJ2-3, the V gene TRBV20-1; 7 nucleotides align to TRBD2. CDR3 length: 15 residues. Per germline, CDR1 DFQATT and CDR2 SNEGSKA (reference sequence). V gave up 4 bases and J gave up 0 bases; unmatched junction bases: 7. The CDR3, as DNA: TGCAGTGCTAAGGGCTGGCGGGGGAGCACAGATACGCAGTATTTT. Translation gives CSAKGWRGSTDTQYF.

This sequence joins TRBV13 and TRBJ2-5; D might be TRBD1 (7 bases). CDR3 length equals 14 residues. CDR1 is PRHDT and CDR2 is FYEKMQ in the germline V gene (reference sequence). V lost 5 bases to trimming and J lost 1 base, with 11 bases between them. The CDR3 nucleotides read TGTGCCAGCAGCCAGGGGGGACCCCAAGAGACCCAGTACTTC. Its translation is CASSQGGPQETQYF.

J is TRBJ2-3 and V is TRBV29-1, with a weak D call TRBD2 (5 bases). The CDR3 covers 13 residues. The germline CDR1 and CDR2 sequences are SQVTM and ANQGSEA. The V end lost 1 base, the J end lost 8 bases, and 13 bases lay between the germline ends. The CDR3 protein is CSVEAGSGGTQYF. The DNA of the CDR3 is TGCAGCGTTGAAGCCGGATCCGGAGGTACGCAGTATTTT.

This clonotype has more than one count but fewer than ten. The chain is built from TRBV28 and TRBJ2-7; D is perhaps TRBD1 or TRBD2 (6 bases each). Per the germline V gene, CDR1 is MDHEN and CDR2 is SYDVKM. Trimming took off 6 bases at V and 2 bases at J, with 11 bases between the two ends. This CDR3 spans 13 amino acids. CDR3 in amino acids: CASRGGPTYEQYF. CDR3 DNA sequence: TGTGCCAGCAGAGGGGGGCCCACCTACGAGCAGTACTTC. Full variable domain (rest looked up from reference TRBV28 and TRBJ2-7): DVKVTQSSRYLVKRTGEKVFLECVQDMDHENMFWYRQDPGLGLRLIYFSYDVKMKEKGDIPEGYSVSREKKERFSLILESASTNQTSMYLCASRGGPTYEQYFGPGTRLTVT.

The chain joins TRBV5-1 to TRBJ2-1, with 11 bases lining up with TRBD1. CDR1 is SGHRS and CDR2 is YFSETQ in the germline V gene. Germline trimming cut 2 bases from V and 9 bases from J; bases unmatched to any gene: 4. The CDR3 spans 14 residues. In DNA, the CDR3 is TGCGCCAGCAGCTTCGGACAGGGGGCGGGTGAGCAGTTCTTC. Amino acid sequence: CASSFGQGAGEQFF.

The chain joins TRBV30 to TRBJ2-7, with D maybe TRBD2 (5 bases). The V gene's germline CDR1 is GTSNPN and CDR2 SVGIG (reference sequence). Between the trimmed V and J ends, which lost 2 bases and 6 bases, there was a span of 26 bases. This CDR3 is built from 17 residues. The CDR3 DNA is TGTGCCTGGAGTCCTCCTCCCGGGAAAGGCCAACCGGTCGAGCAGTACTTC. This translates into CAWSPPPGKGQPVEQYF. Combining the CDR3 with reference TRBV30 and TRBJ2-7 gives the whole variable domain SQTIHQWPATLVQPVGSPLSLECTVEGTSNPNLYWYRQAAGRGLQLLFYSVGIGQISSEVPQNLSASRPQDRQFILSSKKLLLSDSGFYLCAWSPPPGKGQPVEQYFGPGTRLTVT.

V usage is TRBV5-1 and J usage is TRBJ2-5, with 7 bases lining up with TRBD1. V was clipped by 5 bases and J by 1 base; unmatched bases: 5. Germline V lookup: CDR1 SGHRS, CDR2 YFSETQ. There are 14 residues in the CDR3. The CDR3 nucleotides read TGCGCCAGCAGTTCGGGACAGATCCAAGAGACCCAGTACTTC. Translation: CASSSGQIQETQYF.

This clonotype was counted only a few times. The V gene is TRBV6-6, the J gene TRBJ2-2, with D hard to call. Germline CDR1 is MNHNY and CDR2 is SVGAGI (reference sequence). This CDR3 spans 16 amino acids. V lost 2 bases, J lost 0 bases, and 10 bases lay in between. Here the CDR3 DNA reads TGTGCCAGCAGTTACGTTAGGGCCTCGAACACCGGGGAGCTGTTTTTT. It is translated as CASSYVRASNTGELFF.

The rearrangement links TRBV6-1 to TRBJ2-1, with 13 bases lining up with TRBD2. This CDR3 comprises 15 residues. V gave up 7 bases and J gave up 6 bases; unmatched junction bases: 6. From germline, CDR1 is MNHNS and CDR2 SASEGT. The CDR3 is CASTRTSGSPNEQFF. The CDR3 DNA is TGTGCCAGCACCAGGACTAGCGGGAGCCCCAATGAGCAGTTCTTC.

The rearrangement links TRBV4-1 to TRBJ2-7; D is undetermined. The CDR3 is made up of 16 amino acids. V was clipped by 0 bases and J by 6 bases, with 18 bases between them. Germline V CDR1 and CDR2: MGHRA, YSYEKL. CDR3 nucleotides: TGCGCCAGCAGCCAAGACTACGGCCCCTCCCTCCGCGAGCAGTACTTC. This encodes CASSQDYGPSLREQYF.

The chain is built from TRBV29-1 and TRBJ2-7; a weak D match, TRBD1 (5 bases). The CDR3 has 12 residues. V was trimmed by 6 bases and J by 2 bases, leaving 11 bases between them. The V gene's germline CDR1 is SQVTM and CDR2 ANQGSEA. The DNA of the CDR3 is TGCAGCGTCACAAGGGGTCCCTACGAGCAGTACTTC. This codes for CSVTRGPYEQYF.

This clonotype has a count of ten or more. The gene calls are TRBV29-1 and TRBJ1-2, with D maybe TRBD1 (5 bases). Trimming took off 2 bases at V and 8 bases at J, with 18 bases between the two ends. The CDR3 contains 14 residues. Germline V lookup: CDR1 SQVTM, CDR2 ANQGSEA. CDR3 nucleotide sequence: TGCAGCGTTGAACTCTCGGAGGGGAGGGTCGGCTACACCTTC. Translating it yields CSVELSEGRVGYTF. Looking up the rest from reference TRBV29-1 and TRBJ1-2 gives the full variable domain: SAVISQKPSRDICQRGTSLTIQCQVDSQVTMMFWYRQQPGQSLTLIATANQGSEATYESGFVIDKFPISRPNLTFSTLTVSNMSPEDSSIYLCSVELSEGRVGYTFGSGTRLTVV.

The genes are TRBV5-1 and TRBJ1-1, with a possible D match to TRBD1 (5 bases). Germline CDR1 SGHRS, CDR2 YFSETQ. The CDR3 length is 15 residues. V gave up 2 bases and J gave up 0 bases, with 11 bases separating them. In DNA, the CDR3 is TGCGCCAGCAGCTTTGGCGAGACAGTGAACACTGAAGCTTTCTTT. Protein: CASSFGETVNTEAFF.

The chain carries TRBV24-1 and TRBJ1-5; no clear D. Trimming cost V 2 bases and J 5 bases, with 6 bases left between them. Germline values: CDR1 KGHDR, CDR2 SFDVKD. CDR3 length equals 13 residues. CDR3 sequence: CATSDWADQPQHF. In DNA, the CDR3 is TGTGCCACCAGTGATTGGGCGGATCAGCCCCAGCATTTT.

The genes are TRBV5-4 and TRBJ2-3; 7 nucleotides align to TRBD2. There are 15 residues in the CDR3. V shed 4 bases, J shed 6 bases, and the junction held 11 bases outside the gene matches. Per germline, CDR1 SGHNT and CDR2 YYREEE (reference sequence). The CDR3 region has the DNA TGTGCCAGCAGCCTTGAACTAGCGAAACGGGATACGCAGTATTTT. Translated, it gives CASSLELAKRDTQYF.

This clonotype was detected ten times or more. This chain joins TRBV4-3 and TRBJ2-1, with TRBD1 identical over 11 bases. After removal of 3 bases from V and 7 bases from J, the junction contained 11 bases not matched to a gene. The CDR3 is made up of 17 amino acids. The germline CDR1 and CDR2 sequences are LGHNA and YSLEER. Here the CDR3 reads CASSHALGTGGRNEQFF. The CDR3 bases are TGCGCCAGCAGCCATGCTCTTGGGACAGGGGGTCGGAATGAGCAGTTCTTC.

This chain uses TRBV4-1 with TRBJ1-3; 10 bases agree with TRBD1. The CDR3 consists of 19 residues. Germline V gene data show CDR1 as MGHRA and CDR2 as YSYEKL. The V and J ends lost 1 base and 3 bases, in that order; junction bases with no gene match: 12. The CDR3 DNA follows: TGCGCCAGCAGCCAAGTTGAATCGGGACAGGGGTGGATTGGAAACACCATATATTTT. It translates to CASSQVESGQGWIGNTIYF.

The V and J genes are TRBV29-1 and TRBJ2-7; no definite D call. Germline V CDR1 and CDR2: SQVTM, ANQGSEA. The CDR3 runs to 14 residues. With 4 bases removed from V and 6 bases from J, the gap between germline ends came to 19 bases. The CDR3 here is CSVAPPGPVREQYF. In DNA, the CDR3 is TGCAGCGTTGCCCCACCGGGCCCCGTCCGCGAGCAGTACTTC.

In this sample, this clonotype turned up a few times. This rearrangement joins TRBV28 to TRBJ1-1; D remains ambiguous. V gave up 6 bases and J gave up 4 bases, with 18 bases separating them. Germline V gives CDR1 MDHEN, CDR2 SYDVKM. The CDR3 sequence is 15 residues long. The CDR3 sequence is CASSQARDGSTEAFF. Here the CDR3 DNA reads TGTGCCAGCAGCCAAGCCCGTGACGGGAGCACTGAAGCTTTCTTT.

This clonotype was counted between two and nine times. This chain joins TRBV12-3 or TRBV12-4 and TRBJ2-7; the match to TRBD2 covers 12 bases. Trimming removed 6 bases from V and 4 bases from J; junction bases left unmatched: 4. The CDR3 consists of 14 residues. CDR3: CASRQTSGSYEQYF. CDR3 nucleotides: TGTGCCAGCAGACAGACTAGCGGGAGTTACGAGCAGTACTTC.

This clonotype was picked up a small number of times. The chain joins TRBV6-2 or TRBV6-3 to TRBJ2-1; 7 nucleotides match TRBD2. V lost 11 bases and J lost 5; bases outside the gene matches: 9. Looked up from germline, CDR1 is MNHEY and CDR2 is SVGEGT. CDR3 length equals 13 residues. CDR3 in amino acids: CASRGSGNNEQFF. CDR3 nucleotide sequence: TGTGCCTCCCGAGGCAGCGGGAACAATGAGCAGTTCTTC.

The chain recombines TRBV12-3 or TRBV12-4 with TRBJ2-1; possibly TRBD2 for D (6 bases). V lost 0 bases, J lost 7 bases, and 10 bases lay in between. The CDR3 sequence is 14 residues long. CDR3 protein: CASSLAGLLNEQFF. CDR3 bases: TGTGCCAGCAGTTTAGCGGGACTCCTTAATGAGCAGTTCTTC.

Remarks on this clonotype: Germline and junction disagree at one end, which may indicate a read error. The chain employs TRBV5-6 and TRBJ2-7, with a possible D match to TRBD1 (6 bases). Germline assignment: CDR1 SGHDT and CDR2 YYEEEE. The CDR3 loop spans 15 amino acids. The CDR3 sequence: CASSWGLDRSYERYF. CDR3 in DNA: TGTGCCAGCAGCTGGGGGCTGGACAGATCCTACGAGCGGTACTTC. Complete variable domain (other parts from reference TRBV5-6 and TRBJ2-7): DAGVTQSPTHLIKTRGQQVTLRCSPKSGHDTVSWYQQALGQGPQFIFQYYEEEERQRGNFPDRFSGHQFPNYSSELNVNALLLGDSALYLCASSWGLDRSYERYFGPGTRLTVT.

The chain uses TRBV28 and TRBJ1-5; D might be TRBD1 (6 bases). CDR1 and CDR2 (germline): MDHEN, SYDVKM. This CDR3 contains 13 residues. V gave up 4 bases and J gave up 6 bases, with 10 bases separating them. The CDR3 coding sequence is TGTGCCAGCAGTTCAGGGGTACCTCAGCCCCAGCATTTT. It encodes CASSSGVPQPQHF.